This T cell receptor beta chain was sequenced during a study of blood T cell repertoires in COVID-19. Study-wide context: Samples taken during acute and convalescent COVID-19 were collected in the United States, Italy and Spain. PBMCs, B-cell-depleted T cells, or T cells provided the cDNA or gDNA that made up the material.

How the authors handled the data: Amplifying reference gene primers gave estimates of nucleated cell counts. Clones were read by immunoSEQ multiplex PCR, and TCRdb kept only the in-frame ones, dropping some. The V and J calls and clone size come from that table; D and trimming were worked out from the DNA. The data contain under 150,000 clones, approximately 77% of them singletons. This clone was picked up one time. The source of this sequence is a man older than 75 with acute or convalescent COVID-19. The specimen was peripheral blood.

The CDR3 reads CAISLLAGGSVDEQFF. CDR3 DNA sequence: TGTGCCATCAGCCTCCTAGCGGGGGGCTCTGTGGATGAGCAGTTCTTC. The gene calls are TRBV10-3 and TRBJ2-1, with TRBD2 matching 11 bases. The CDR3 spans 16 residues. CDR1 is ENHRY and CDR2 is SYGVKD in the germline V gene. With V trimmed by 6 bases and J by 8 bases, 12 bases remained unmatched.